The text below deals with one T cell receptor beta chain. The CDR3 length is 13 residues. The germline V and J ends were trimmed by 6 bases and 3 bases, with 10 bases remaining between them. The germline CDR1 and CDR2 sequences are WSHSY and SAAADI. Assay used: immunoSEQ multiplex PCR; TCRdb lists only in-frame clones, some missing. The repertoire has roughly 100,000 clones, 71% of them found once; the top ten carry about 1%. This specimen belongs to a study of blood T cell repertoires in COVID-19. Study summary: The samples span acute and convalescent COVID-19 from the United States, Italy and Spain.

J is TRBJ2-3 and V is TRBV10-2, with a tentative D call TRBD2 (6 bases). The receptor's source is a human donor with acute or convalescent COVID-19. The donor label of this sample is uncertain. Sequenced: peripheral blood. In DNA form, the CDR3 reads TGCGCCAGCAGGCGGGACTTTACAGATACGCAGTATTTT. This codes for CASRRDFTDTQYF.